Below are 6 T cell receptor beta chains sequenced from a single sample in a study of tumor-infiltrating lymphocytes in primary liver carcinoma (dated by TCRdb to about 2017). RNA from unsorted whole blood was extracted with TRIzol reagent, and germline DNA was obtained with the DNeasy Blood & Tissue kit. Sequenced on an Illumina HiSeq 2500. A constant-region primer and ProtoScript II reverse transcriptase were used to reverse-transcribe TCRbeta-specific cDNA from 500 ng total RNA. Three nested multiplex PCR rounds, following a slightly modified ARM-PCR procedure, were used to build the TCRbeta libraries. Each of the first two PCR rounds ran for around 11 cycles using multiplex TRBV1-TRBV30 forward primers together with a Cbeta reverse primer. The public reads were reprocessed in TCRdb via fastp at Q25 and MiXCR, keeping in-frame beta chains. When rows share a CDR3 protein, they turn into one entry using the most common DNA and genes. Present in this sample are 330,000 or so distinct CDR3 sequences, about 61% of which were seen just once. The ten largest clones take up under 8.5% of the sample.

Sequencing was carried out using peripheral blood. All receptors come from a man in his forties with primary liver carcinoma and hepatitis B virus infection.

On this clonotype: This sequence may be a read error, since a much larger clone differs from it by one base. V usage is TRBV28 and J usage is TRBJ1-1; D is ambiguous. CDR1 is MDHEN and CDR2 is SYDVKM in the germline V gene. V gave up 3 bases and J gave up 1 base, with 9 bases separating them. The CDR3 length is 14 residues. The CDR3 region is CASSFRRSNTEAFF. CDR3 in DNA: TGTGCCAGCAGTTTTCGCAGGTCGAACACTGAAGCTTTCTTT.

Concerning this clonotype: Germline and junction disagree at one end, which may indicate a read error. The chain carries TRBV5-1 and TRBJ1-5, with D possibly TRBD1 on 5 matching bases. This CDR3 is built from 15 residues. The germline V gene has CDR1 SGHRS and CDR2 YFSETQ. CDR3 region: CASAEGSGSNQPQRF. The CDR3 coding sequence is TGCGCCAGCGCAGAGGGGTCGGGAAGCAATCAGCCCCAGCGTTTT.

The sample holds a few counts of this clonotype. A read error may account for a junction end that differs from germline. J is TRBJ2-2 and V is TRBV7-9; TRBD2 matches at 13 bases. This CDR3 has 16 amino acids. Germline-derived CDR1 and CDR2 are SEHNR and FQNEAQ (reference sequence). The CDR3 nucleotides are TGTGCCAGCAGCTTAGGACTAGCGGGAGGTGCCGGGGAGCTGTATTTT. It is translated as CASSLGLAGGAGELYF.

This clonotype appeared a single time. The chain combines TRBV10-2 with TRBJ2-1; 7 bases are a match to TRBD1. The ends lost 3 bases at V and 7 bases at J; junction bases unmatched: 12. The germline CDR1 and CDR2 sequences are WSHSY and SAAADI. This CDR3 has 16 residues. The chain's CDR3 is CASSEVGQGVSNEQFF. For the CDR3, the DNA is TGCGCCAGCAGTGAAGTTGGTCAGGGGGTGAGTAATGAGCAGTTCTTC.

Details on this clonotype: This clone may be a read error of a much larger clone one base away. This sequence joins TRBV6-1 and TRBJ2-1; D gene uncertain. CDR1 and CDR2 from the germline V gene are MNHNS and SASEGT. The CDR3 contains 13 residues. CDR3 region: CASSVKGLNEQLF. The CDR3 DNA is TGTGCCAGCTCGGTAAAAGGTTTGAATGAGCAGCTCTTC.

Notes on this clonotype: An end of the junction differs from the germline gene, which may be a read error. The chain recombines TRBV10-3 with TRBJ2-1; D not certain. Germline CDR1 ENHRY, CDR2 SYGVKD. This CDR3 is 13 amino acids long. The DNA for the CDR3 is TGTGCCTTCAGAGAAGGGATCTACAATGAGCAGTTCTTC. Translation: CAFREGIYNEQFF.